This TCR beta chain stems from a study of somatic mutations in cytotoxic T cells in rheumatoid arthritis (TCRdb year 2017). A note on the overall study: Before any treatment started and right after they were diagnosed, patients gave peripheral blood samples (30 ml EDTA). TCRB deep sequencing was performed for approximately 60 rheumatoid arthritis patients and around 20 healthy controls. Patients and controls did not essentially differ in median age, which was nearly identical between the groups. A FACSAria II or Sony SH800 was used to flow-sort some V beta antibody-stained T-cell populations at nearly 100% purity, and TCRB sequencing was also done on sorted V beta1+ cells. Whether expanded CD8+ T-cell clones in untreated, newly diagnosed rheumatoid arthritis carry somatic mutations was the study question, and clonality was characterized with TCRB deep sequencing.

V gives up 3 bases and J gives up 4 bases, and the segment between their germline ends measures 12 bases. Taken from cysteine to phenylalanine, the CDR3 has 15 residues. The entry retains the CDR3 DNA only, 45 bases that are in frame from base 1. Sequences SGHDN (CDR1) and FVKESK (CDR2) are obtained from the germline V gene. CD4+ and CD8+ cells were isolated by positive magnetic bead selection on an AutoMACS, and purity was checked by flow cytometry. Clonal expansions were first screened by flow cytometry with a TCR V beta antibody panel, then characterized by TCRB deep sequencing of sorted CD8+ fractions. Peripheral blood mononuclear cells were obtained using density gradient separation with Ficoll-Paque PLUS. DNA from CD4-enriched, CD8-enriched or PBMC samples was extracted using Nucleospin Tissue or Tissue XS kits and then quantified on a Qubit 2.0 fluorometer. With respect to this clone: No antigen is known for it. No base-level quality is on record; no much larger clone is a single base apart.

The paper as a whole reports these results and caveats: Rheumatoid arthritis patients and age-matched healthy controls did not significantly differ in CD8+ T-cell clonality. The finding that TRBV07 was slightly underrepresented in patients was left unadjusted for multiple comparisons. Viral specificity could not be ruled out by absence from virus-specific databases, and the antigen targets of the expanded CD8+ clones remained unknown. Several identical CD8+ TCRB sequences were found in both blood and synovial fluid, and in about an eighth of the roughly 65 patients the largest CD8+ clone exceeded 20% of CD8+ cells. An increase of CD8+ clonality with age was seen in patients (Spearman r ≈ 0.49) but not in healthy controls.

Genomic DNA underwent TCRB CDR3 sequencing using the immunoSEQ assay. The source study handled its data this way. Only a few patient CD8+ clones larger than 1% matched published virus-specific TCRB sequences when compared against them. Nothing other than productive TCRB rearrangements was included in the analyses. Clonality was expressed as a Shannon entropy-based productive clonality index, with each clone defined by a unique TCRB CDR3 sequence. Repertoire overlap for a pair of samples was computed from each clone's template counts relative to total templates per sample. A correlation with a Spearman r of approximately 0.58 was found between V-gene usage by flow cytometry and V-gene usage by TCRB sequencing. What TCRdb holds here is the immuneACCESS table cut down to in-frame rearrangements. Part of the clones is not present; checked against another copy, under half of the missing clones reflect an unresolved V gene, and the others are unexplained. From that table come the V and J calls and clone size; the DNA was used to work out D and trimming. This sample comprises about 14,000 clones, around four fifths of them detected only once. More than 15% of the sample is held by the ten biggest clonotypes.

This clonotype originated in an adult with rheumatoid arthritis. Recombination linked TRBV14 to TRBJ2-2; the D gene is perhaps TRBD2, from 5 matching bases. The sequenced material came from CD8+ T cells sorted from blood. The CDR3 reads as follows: CASSHVMGATGELFF. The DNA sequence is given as TGTGCCAGCAGCCACGTAATGGGAGCCACCGGGGAGCTGTTTTTT. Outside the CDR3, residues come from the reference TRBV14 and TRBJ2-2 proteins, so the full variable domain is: EAGVTQFPSHSVIEKGQTVTLRCDPISGHDNLYWYRRVMGKEIKFLLHFVKESKQDESGMPNNRFLAERTGGTYSTLKVQPAELEDSGVYFCASSHVMGATGELFFGEGSRLTVL.